This passage covers 5 T cell receptor beta chains from one sample sequenced in a study of Ad26.COV2.S vaccination and SARS-CoV-2 variants. The treatment was: around 19 received Ad26.COV2.S at low or high dose, single or two shots; a few received placebo; per-sample allocation not given. Day 63 after the first vaccine or placebo injection was the time point for sampling. Profiling relied on immunoSEQ multiplex PCR, and the TCRdb table lists in-frame clones only, not all of them. The sample lists nearly 400,000 clones, about 88% occurring once. The starting material was peripheral blood, obtained in a trial of Ad26.COV2.S vaccine versus placebo. Every receptor here comes from a person between 18 and 60 years old who received the Ad26.COV2.S COVID-19 vaccine or a placebo.

V and J are TRBV9 and TRBJ2-1; D is unclear. Germline V lookup: CDR1 SGDLS, CDR2 YYNGEE. Trimming took off 0 bases at V and 8 bases at J, with 12 bases between the two ends. CDR3 length: 14 amino acids. CDR3: CASSVGAQSYEQFF. In DNA, the CDR3 is TGTGCCAGCAGCGTAGGAGCCCAGTCCTATGAGCAGTTCTTC. Variable domain in full (rest from reference TRBV9 and TRBJ2-1): DSGVTQTPKHLITATGQRVTLRCSPRSGDLSVYWYQQSLDQGLQFLIQYYNGEERAKGNILERFSAQQFPDLHSELNLSSLELGDSALYFCASSVGAQSYEQFFGPGTRLTVL.

The chain employs TRBV12-5 and TRBJ2-7; D is ambiguous. Trimming cost V 5 bases and J 4 bases, with 6 bases left between them. The germline gives CDR1 LGHNT, CDR2 FRNRAP. This CDR3 region has 11 residues. In DNA form, the CDR3 reads TGTGCTAGTGGTGGGTCATACGAGCAGTACTTC. It encodes CASGGSYEQYF.

This sequence joins TRBV10-2 and TRBJ1-2; 8 bases align to TRBD1. The germline V gene encodes CDR1 WSHSY and CDR2 SAAADI. This CDR3 is 15 amino acids long. J lost 5 bases, V lost 5 bases, and 10 bases had no gene match. This CDR3 is CASSSDREYWYGYTF. The DNA for the CDR3 is TGCGCCAGCAGTTCGGACAGGGAGTATTGGTATGGCTACACCTTC.

The chain recombines TRBV9 with TRBJ1-3; unclear D gene. The V gene's germline CDR1 is SGDLS and CDR2 YYNGEE. V dropped 0 bases and J dropped 0 bases, with 16 bases sitting between them. This CDR3 contains 18 residues. The CDR3 DNA is TGTGCCAGCAGCGTAGGATTGGGGTCGGGGTCCTCTGGAAACACCATATATTTT. This sequence encodes CASSVGLGSGSSGNTIYF.

This clone was seen more than once but under ten times. This chain uses TRBV6-6 with TRBJ1-5; 12 bases agree with TRBD1. V lost 9 bases to trimming and J lost 7 bases; unmatched junction nucleotides: 4. Germline V gene lookup returns CDR1 MNHNY and CDR2 SVGAGI (reference sequence). This CDR3 has 13 residues. As DNA, the CDR3 is TGTGCCAGTAAGGGACAGGGGGCCCAGCCCCAGCATTTT. Its protein is CASKGQGAQPQHF.